This T cell receptor beta chain was retrieved from a study of blood T cell repertoires in COVID-19. On the study more broadly: Samples representing acute and convalescent COVID-19 were sourced from the United States, Italy and Spain. Nucleic acid was either cDNA or gDNA, and it came from T cells, B-cell-depleted T cells, or PBMCs.

In the original analysis: Reference gene primer amplification gave nucleated cell count estimates. Clones were sequenced by immunoSEQ multiplex PCR, and TCRdb holds only the in-frame ones, with some missing. V and J calls and clone size are given by that table; D and trimming were obtained from the DNA. This table has roughly 250,000 clones, roughly 90% appearing once. V was trimmed by 2 bases and J by 0 bases, leaving 8 bases between them. The CDR3 sequence is 13 residues long. The germline V gene encodes CDR1 GTSNPN and CDR2 SVGIG (reference sequence). Material: PBMCs or T cells enriched from blood (not recorded which). This sequence joins TRBV30 and TRBJ2-7; no clear D gene. This TCR was sampled from a woman in her forties with acute COVID-19. This chain's CDR3 is CAWSRHRSYEQYF. The DNA for the CDR3 is TGTGCCTGGAGTAGACATCGCTCCTACGAGCAGTACTTC.